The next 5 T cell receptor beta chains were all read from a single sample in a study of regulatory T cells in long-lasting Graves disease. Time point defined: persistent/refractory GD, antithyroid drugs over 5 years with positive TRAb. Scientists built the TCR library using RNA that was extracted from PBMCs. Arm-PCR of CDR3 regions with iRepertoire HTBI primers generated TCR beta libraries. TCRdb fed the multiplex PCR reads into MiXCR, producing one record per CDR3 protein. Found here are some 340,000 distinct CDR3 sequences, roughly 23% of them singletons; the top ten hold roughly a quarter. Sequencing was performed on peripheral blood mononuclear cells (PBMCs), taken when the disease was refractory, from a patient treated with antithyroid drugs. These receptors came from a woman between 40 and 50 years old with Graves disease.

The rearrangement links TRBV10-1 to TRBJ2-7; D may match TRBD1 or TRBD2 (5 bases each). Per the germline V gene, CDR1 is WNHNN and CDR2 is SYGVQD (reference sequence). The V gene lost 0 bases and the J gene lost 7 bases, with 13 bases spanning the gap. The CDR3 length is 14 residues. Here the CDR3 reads CASSESGTSREQYF. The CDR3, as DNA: TGCGCCAGCAGTGAGTCGGGGACGAGCCGGGAGCAGTACTTC.

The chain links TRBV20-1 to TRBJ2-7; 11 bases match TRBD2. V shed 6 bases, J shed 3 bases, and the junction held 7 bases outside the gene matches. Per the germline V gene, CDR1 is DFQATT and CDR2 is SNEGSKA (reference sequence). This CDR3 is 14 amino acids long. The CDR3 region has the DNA TGCAGTGCCCGCCGACTAGCGGGAAACTACGAGCAGTACTTC. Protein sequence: CSARRLAGNYEQYF.

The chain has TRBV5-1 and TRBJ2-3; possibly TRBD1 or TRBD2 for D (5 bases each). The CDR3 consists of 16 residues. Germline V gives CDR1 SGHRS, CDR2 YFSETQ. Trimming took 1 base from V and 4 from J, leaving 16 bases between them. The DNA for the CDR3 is TGCGCCAGCAGCTTGACGTGGGGCGGGCTCCCAGATACGCAGTATTTT. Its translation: CASSLTWGGLPDTQYF.

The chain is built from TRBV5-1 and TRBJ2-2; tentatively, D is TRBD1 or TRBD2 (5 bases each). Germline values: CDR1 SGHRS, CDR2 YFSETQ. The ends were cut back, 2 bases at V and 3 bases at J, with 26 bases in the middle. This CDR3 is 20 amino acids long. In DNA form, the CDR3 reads TGCGCCAGCAGCTTAGCGACCGGGGCCTGGATCGACTGGGACACCGGGGAGCTGTTTTTT. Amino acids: CASSLATGAWIDWDTGELFF.

This CDR3 is CSARPPHSGDTGELFF. Here the CDR3 DNA reads TGCAGTGCTAGGCCTCCTCACAGTGGGGACACCGGGGAGCTGTTTTTT. V gene TRBV20-1 combines with J gene TRBJ2-2; D is uncertain. Germline assignment: CDR1 DFQATT and CDR2 SNEGSKA (reference sequence). The CDR3 sequence is 16 residues long. The V end was cut by 3 bases, the J end by 3 bases, with 17 bases between.